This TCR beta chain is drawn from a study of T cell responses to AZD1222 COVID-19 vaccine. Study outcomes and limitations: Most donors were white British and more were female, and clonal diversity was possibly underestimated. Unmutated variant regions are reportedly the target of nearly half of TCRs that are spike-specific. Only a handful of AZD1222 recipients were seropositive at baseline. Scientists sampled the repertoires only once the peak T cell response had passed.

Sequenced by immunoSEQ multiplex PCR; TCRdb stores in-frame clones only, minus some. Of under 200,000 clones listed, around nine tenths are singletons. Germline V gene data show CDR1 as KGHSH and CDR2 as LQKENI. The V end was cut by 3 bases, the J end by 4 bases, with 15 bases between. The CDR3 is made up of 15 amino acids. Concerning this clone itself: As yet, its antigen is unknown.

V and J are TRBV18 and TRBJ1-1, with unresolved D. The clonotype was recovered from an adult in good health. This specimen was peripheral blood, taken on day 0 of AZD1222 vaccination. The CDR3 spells CASSPKRPPGTEAFF. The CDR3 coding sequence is TGTGCCAGCTCACCTAAGAGGCCTCCGGGCACTGAAGCTTTCTTT.